The clone carrying this T cell receptor (beta chain) occurred a few times. The target antigen is unknown. The donors were all healthy and Caucasian. With template switching, a universal primer site was added, and the cDNA carried unique molecular identifiers. TCRdb re-called the 5' RACE reads with MiXCR, one entry per CDR3 protein. The sample shows 1.5 million or so distinct CDR3 sequences, around 29% of them seen only once. The data belong to a study of identical twins. Study results and limitations: Researchers reported excess low generation probability among twin-shared out-of-frame alpha sequences. There were fewer insertions in abundant cord blood beta clonotypes, but memory repertoires showed no such pattern.

This sequence originates from a newborn girl in good health. Sequences were obtained from cord blood.

The CDR3 region has the DNA TGTGCCTGGATCGACAGGGGAACTAACTATGGCTACACCTTC. It codes for CAWIDRGTNYGYTF. The chain uses TRBV30 and TRBJ1-2; 8 bases line up with TRBD1. The germline V gene has CDR1 GTSNPN and CDR2 SVGIG (reference sequence). Trimming took 4 bases from V and 0 from J; bases not matched to a gene: 4. CDR3 length: 14 residues.